These 22 T cell receptor beta chains share one sample of origin, sequenced in a study of cytomegalovirus exposure and HLA in healthy donors. PCR primers comprised 60 Vbeta and 13 Jbeta primers. Measured with immunoSEQ multiplex PCR; TCRdb has only the in-frame clones, and not every one. The sample includes 100,000 to 120,000 clones, about 80% seen only once; the top ten take around 3%. Sequences were obtained from PBMCs. The receptors come from a woman between 55 and 75 years old in good health and CMV-seropositive.

The V call is TRBV27, the J call TRBJ1-5; 7 bases line up with TRBD1. The CDR3 contains 15 residues. The ends lost 2 bases at V and 0 bases at J; junction bases unmatched: 1. The germline CDR1 and CDR2 sequences are MNHEY and SMNVEV (reference sequence). The CDR3 DNA reads as TGTGCCAGCAGTTTAACAGGGGTTAGCAATCAGCCCCAGCATTTT. Translated: CASSLTGVSNQPQHF.

The chain employs TRBV7-3 and TRBJ2-7, with 7 bases identical to TRBD2. There are 15 residues in the CDR3. Germline CDR1 SGHTA, CDR2 FQGTGA. J lost 2 bases, V lost 0 bases, and 4 bases had no gene match. CDR3 nucleotide sequence: TGTGCCAGCAGCTTAACGGGAGGGGTGGCCTACGAGCAGTACTTC. Protein product: CASSLTGGVAYEQYF.

The chain couples TRBV28 to TRBJ2-3; D call uncertain. The length of the CDR3 is 13 residues. The V gene's germline CDR1 is MDHEN and CDR2 SYDVKM. Trimming stripped 3 bases from V and 3 bases from J, with 7 bases between. The chain's CDR3 is CASSFSNTDTQYF. CDR3 sequence (DNA): TGTGCCAGCAGTTTTTCCAATACAGATACGCAGTATTTT.

The sample holds a few counts of this clone. The chain combines TRBV5-5 with TRBJ2-7; the match to TRBD1 covers 10 bases. There are 14 residues in the CDR3. Germline-derived CDR1 and CDR2 are SGHKS and YYEKEE (reference sequence). V dropped 0 bases and J dropped 7; count of bases not matched to a gene: 4. CDR3 coding DNA: TGTGCCAGCAGCTTGGGACAGGGGGCCAGGGAGCAGTACTTC. The encoded protein is CASSLGQGAREQYF.

The chain combines TRBV28 with TRBJ1-3; TRBD1 aligns across 7 bases. Unmatched junction bases numbered 9, after V lost 6 bases and J lost 4 bases. The CDR3 has 15 amino acids. Germline-derived CDR1 and CDR2 are MDHEN and SYDVKM. The CDR3 DNA reads TGTGCCAGCAGACAGGGACAGCCGGGCGGAAACACCATATATTTT. Translation gives CASRQGQPGGNTIYF.

This clone was seen once. The rearrangement uses TRBV9 and TRBJ2-7; 9 bases fit TRBD1. Germline CDR1 reads SGDLS; CDR2 reads YYNGEE. V shed 2 bases, J shed 4 bases, and the junction held 4 bases outside the gene matches. The CDR3 spans 14 residues. CDR3 bases: TGTGCCAGCAGCGTCGGACAGGGGATGTACGAGCAGTACTTC. Its translation is CASSVGQGMYEQYF.

The chain combines TRBV5-1 with TRBJ2-5; 14 positions agree with TRBD2. Germline V lookup: CDR1 SGHRS, CDR2 YFSETQ. The CDR3 covers 18 residues. Trimming at V came to 0 bases and at J to 4 bases, leaving 8 bases not matched to a gene. DNA for the CDR3: TGCGCCAGCAGCTTGGGGGGGACTAGCGGGAGTCTGGGAGAGACCCAGTACTTC. Translated: CASSLGGTSGSLGETQYF.

The chain carries TRBV18 and TRBJ2-1; D is possibly TRBD2 (6 bases). The CDR3 covers 16 residues. Germline CDR1 reads KGHSH; CDR2 reads LQKENI. The V gene lost 3 bases and the J gene lost 4 bases, with 16 bases spanning the gap. The CDR3 sequence is CASSPGASAGYNEQFF. CDR3 DNA sequence: TGTGCCAGCTCACCCGGAGCTAGCGCTGGTTACAATGAGCAGTTCTTC.

This rearrangement joins TRBV7-3 to TRBJ2-7, with D perhaps matching TRBD2 (6 bases). The ends were cut back, 5 bases at V and 0 bases at J, with 14 bases in the middle. The CDR3 spans 15 residues. In germline, CDR1 is SGHTA, CDR2 FQGTGA. CDR3: CASSLAAGSSYEQYF. In DNA, the CDR3 is TGTGCCAGCAGCCTCGCGGCGGGGAGCTCCTACGAGCAGTACTTC.

V usage is TRBV7-2 and J usage is TRBJ1-5, with 12 bases aligning to TRBD1. Per germline, CDR1 SGHTA and CDR2 FQGNSA. The CDR3 sequence is 16 residues long. The junction had 8 bases not matched to a gene; V was cut back by 5 bases and J by 6 bases. Here the CDR3 DNA reads TGTGCCAGCAGCCTTGGGACAGGGGGCGCCGGTCAGCCCCAGCATTTT. Translation: CASSLGTGGAGQPQHF.

This clone was found once. The J gene is TRBJ1-2, the V gene TRBV27, with 9 bases that match TRBD1. Looked up from germline, CDR1 is MNHEY and CDR2 is SMNVEV (reference sequence). This CDR3 has 14 amino acids. Unmatched junction bases numbered 5, after V lost 5 bases and J lost 4 bases. CDR3 coding DNA: TGTGCCAGCAGTCAGGGACAGGGATTCTATGGCTACACCTTC. This sequence encodes CASSQGQGFYGYTF.

The V gene is TRBV2, the J gene TRBJ2-7; D may be TRBD1 (6 bases). Trimming took off 10 bases at V and 4 bases at J, with 14 bases between the two ends. The CDR3 is 12 residues long. Germline CDR1 reads SNHLY; CDR2 reads FYNNEI. The CDR3 DNA follows: TGTGCCACCTCCCGGACAGTATACGAGCAGTACTTC. This sequence encodes CATSRTVYEQYF.

This chain links TRBV5-1 with TRBJ1-3; D not resolved. V was shortened by 1 base and J by 1 base, with 15 bases between the two germline ends. CDR3 length equals 17 residues. Germline CDR1 and CDR2: SGHRS and YFSETQ. The CDR3, as DNA: TGCGCCAGCAGCTTGAACCGTGACACCGCTTCTGGAAACACCATATATTTT. It is translated as CASSLNRDTASGNTIYF. Complete variable domain (other parts from reference TRBV5-1 and TRBJ1-3): KAGVTQTPRYLIKTRGQQVTLSCSPISGHRSVSWYQQTPGQGLQFLFEYFSETQRNKGNFPGRFSGRQFSNSRSEMNVSTLELGDSALYLCASSLNRDTASGNTIYFGEGSWLTVV.

This clone was found a few times. The chain employs TRBV4-1 and TRBJ2-7; 12 bases map to TRBD2. The CDR3 loop spans 16 amino acids. The V segment lost 4 bases and the J segment 5 bases; nucleotides outside the gene matches: 9. Germline lookup yields CDR1 MGHRA and CDR2 YSYEKL. The CDR3 region is CASSRPTSGRDHEQYF. The CDR3 DNA follows: TGCGCCAGCAGCCGTCCGACTAGCGGGAGAGACCACGAGCAGTACTTC.

The chain employs TRBV5-5 and TRBJ2-1; D might be TRBD2 (6 bases). Germline V gene data show CDR1 as SGHKS and CDR2 as YYEKEE (reference sequence). CDR3 length: 15 residues. V gave up 2 bases and J gave up 2 bases, with 11 bases separating them. The CDR3 DNA is TGTGCCAGCAGCTTCATGGAGGGGACCTACAATGAGCAGTTCTTC. It codes for CASSFMEGTYNEQFF.

This sequence joins TRBV4-2 and TRBJ2-1; D gene unclear. This CDR3 region has 13 residues. CDR1 LGHNA and CDR2 YNFKEQ come from the germline V gene. Trimming stripped 0 bases from V and 8 bases from J, with 8 bases between. The CDR3 protein is CASSQDGAYEQFF. Here the CDR3 DNA reads TGTGCCAGCAGCCAAGACGGAGCGTATGAGCAGTTCTTC.

The V gene is TRBV2, the J gene TRBJ2-6; 8 bases are shared with TRBD1. J lost 2 bases, V lost 1 base, and 4 bases had no gene match. CDR3 length equals 17 residues. The germline gives CDR1 SNHLY, CDR2 FYNNEI. In nucleotides, the CDR3 is TGTGCCAGCAGTGAAGTAGCGGACAGGGCTGGGGCCAACGTCCTGACTTTC. Translation gives CASSEVADRAGANVLTF.

Concerning this clone itself: A junction boundary mismatches the germline segment, possibly from a read error. The chain joins TRBV7-9 to TRBJ2-2; D may be TRBD1 (5 bases). CDR1 is SEHNR, CDR2 FQNEAQ, per germline (reference sequence). The CDR3 covers 17 residues. The DNA of the CDR3 is TGTTCCAGCAGCTCCTCAGGGTTGATCGAGAACACCGGGGAGCTGTTTTTT. This encodes CSSSSSGLIENTGELFF.

This clone was counted only a few times. The chain links TRBV19 to TRBJ1-2, with unresolved D. The CDR3 runs to 13 residues. Germline V gene lookup returns CDR1 LNHDA and CDR2 SQIVND (reference sequence). V was cut by 3 bases and J by 3 bases, with 8 bases left in between. CDR3: CASSIRRDYGYTF. The DNA of the CDR3 is TGTGCCAGTAGTATCCGGAGGGACTATGGCTACACCTTC.

CDR3 residues: CASSLTGGSYEQYF. As DNA, the CDR3 is TGTGCCAGCAGCTTGACGGGGGGCAGCTACGAGCAGTACTTC. This chain uses TRBV11-2 with TRBJ2-7; D may be TRBD2 (7 bases). The CDR3 is 14 residues long. Trimming stripped 3 bases from V and 3 bases from J, with 12 bases between. CDR1 and CDR2 from the germline V gene are SGHAT and FQNNGV.

This chain links TRBV2 with TRBJ2-1, with D perhaps TRBD2 (6 bases). CDR3 length: 17 residues. With 7 bases removed from V and 4 bases from J, the gap between germline ends came to 23 bases. The germline gives CDR1 SNHLY, CDR2 FYNNEI. For the CDR3, the DNA is TGTGCCAGCAACATCCCGGGAGAAACGCCTCCGTACAATGAGCAGTTCTTC. Protein product: CASNIPGETPPYNEQFF.

This clone was found a few times. The chain combines TRBV9 with TRBJ1-1; D might be TRBD1 (5 bases). This CDR3 comprises 13 residues. Trimming left V 4 bases short and J 10 bases short, with 17 bases between. The germline V gene encodes CDR1 SGDLS and CDR2 YYNGEE. CDR3 in DNA: TGTGCCAGCAGCACAGGACCCTTGGAGGGAGCTTTCTTT. Its protein product is CASSTGPLEGAFF.